This T cell receptor beta chain was found in a study of CD8+CD57+ T cells in acquired aplastic anemia. Study details: Sorted CD4+ and CD8+ cells gave an average of around 3.1 ug of DNA. Overall study findings and caveats: Found in both controls and patients were some 30 CD8+ CDR3 sequences.

Germline CDR1 and CDR2: KGHDR and SFDVKD. The CDR3 sequence is 15 residues long. The template used for profiling TCR beta VDJ and CDR3 was genomic DNA. A single record per CDR3 protein comes from TCRdb applying MiXCR to the reads. The sample records some 170,000 distinct CDR3 sequences, around 48% being singletons. CD8+CD57+ cell expansion had been shown by flow cytometry in patients chosen for sequencing. Each patient carried a diagnosis of severe acquired aplastic anemia. As for this clonotype: Its antigen is not identified. The junction and the germline gene differ at one end; a read error may be behind it.

Sequencing was carried out using sorted CD4+, CD8+, or CD8+CD57+ T cells (not recorded which) from PBMCs. This TCR was recovered from a human donor with aplastic anemia. V usage is TRBV24-1 and J usage is TRBJ2-7; 8 bases are a match to TRBD1. The CDR3 sequence: CATSDFRRGLDERYF. CDR3 sequence (DNA): TGTGCCACCAGTGATTTTCGCAGGGGGCTCGACGAGCGGTACTTC.